The entry that follows covers one T cell receptor (beta chain) sequence. Looked up from germline, CDR1 is SGHRS and CDR2 is YFSETQ. CDR3 size: 15 residues. V lost 4 bases, J lost 0 bases, and 11 bases lay in between. The assay was immunoSEQ multiplex PCR, and TCRdb's table has in-frame clones only and misses some. Here the sample spans about 40,000 clones, roughly 92% being singletons. The record originates from a study of control samples from healthy donors and cancer patients. The rearrangement links TRBV5-1 to TRBJ1-3; tentative D call: TRBD1 (6 bases). The sample was blood. The sequence came from a woman in her forties or fifties in good health. CDR3 sequence (DNA): TGCGCCAGCAGCCCCCAGGACAGCTCTGGAAACACCATATATTTT. Amino acids: CASSPQDSSGNTIYF.